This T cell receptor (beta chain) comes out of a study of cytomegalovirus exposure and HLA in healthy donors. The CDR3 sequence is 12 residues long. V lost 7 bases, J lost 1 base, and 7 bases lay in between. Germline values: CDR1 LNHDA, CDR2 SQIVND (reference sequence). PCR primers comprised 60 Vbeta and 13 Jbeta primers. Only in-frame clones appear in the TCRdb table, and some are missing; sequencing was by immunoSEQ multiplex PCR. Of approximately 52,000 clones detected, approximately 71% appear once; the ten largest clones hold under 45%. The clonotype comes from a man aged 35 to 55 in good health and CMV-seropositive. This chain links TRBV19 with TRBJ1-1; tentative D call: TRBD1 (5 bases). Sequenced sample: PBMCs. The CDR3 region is CASKTGNTEAFF. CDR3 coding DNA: TGTGCCAGTAAAACAGGGAACACTGAAGCTTTCTTT.